Presented here are 21 T cell receptor beta chains from one specimen sequenced in a study of cytomegalovirus exposure and HLA in healthy donors. PCR was performed using 60 Vbeta and 13 Jbeta primers. TCRdb keeps only in-frame clones here, not all; method: immunoSEQ multiplex PCR. The table has 180,000 or so clones, roughly 74% seen once; the top ten hold about 3%. The sequenced material came from PBMCs. The source of these receptors is a female donor in good health and CMV-seronegative.

A single count supports this clone. The genes are TRBV6-6 and TRBJ2-7, with 9 bases aligning to TRBD2. The germline V gene encodes CDR1 MNHNY and CDR2 SVGAGI (reference sequence). This CDR3 region has 15 residues. With 6 bases clipped from V and 0 bases from J, the junction kept 6 bases outside the gene matches. This CDR3 reads CASRTGTSLSYEQYF. In nucleotides, the CDR3 is TGTGCCAGCAGAACCGGGACTAGCCTCTCCTACGAGCAGTACTTC.

The chain joins TRBV28 to TRBJ1-2; 9 bases map to TRBD1. The V gene end was trimmed by 6 bases and the J gene end by 5 bases; junction bases not matched to a gene: 7. In germline, CDR1 is MDHEN, CDR2 SYDVKM. There are 14 residues in the CDR3. CDR3 loop: CASSPGQGVYGYTF. CDR3 sequence (DNA): TGTGCCAGCAGCCCGGGACAGGGCGTGTATGGCTACACCTTC.

V usage is TRBV27 and J usage is TRBJ2-1; TRBD2 matches at 13 bases. This CDR3 is 14 amino acids long. V shed 5 bases, J shed 9 bases, and the junction held 4 bases outside the gene matches. CDR1 and CDR2 (germline): MNHEY, SMNVEV (reference sequence). The CDR3 nucleotides are TGTGCCAGCAGTGCGGGGACTAGCGGGGCTGAGCAGTTCTTC. The encoded protein is CASSAGTSGAEQFF.

There are a few counts of this clone. The chain uses TRBV2 and TRBJ1-5, with D maybe TRBD1 (5 bases). V lost 7 bases to trimming and J lost 4 bases, with 11 bases between them. CDR3 length: 13 residues. Germline lookup yields CDR1 SNHLY and CDR2 FYNNEI. CDR3 nucleotides: TGTGCCAGCAAAGGGGAAAATAATCAGCCCCAGCATTTT. Amino acid sequence: CASKGENNQPQHF.

The V gene is TRBV6-1, the J gene TRBJ1-2, with a tentative D call TRBD1 (6 bases). V lost 3 bases and J lost 0, with 11 bases in between. The CDR3 loop spans 15 amino acids. In germline, CDR1 is MNHNS, CDR2 SASEGT. Written as DNA, the CDR3 is TGTGCCAGCAGTGAGCAGGGGCAAACTAACTATGGCTACACCTTC. This gives the protein CASSEQGQTNYGYTF.

The rearrangement links TRBV20-1 to TRBJ1-1, with D maybe TRBD1 (5 bases). The V gene lost 4 bases and the J gene lost 6 bases, with 9 bases spanning the gap. CDR1 is DFQATT and CDR2 is SNEGSKA in the germline V gene (reference sequence). This CDR3 spans 11 amino acids. The CDR3 DNA is TGCAGTGCTAAGACAGAGCCTGAAGCTTTCTTT. Encoded protein: CSAKTEPEAFF.

In this sample, this clone turned up a few times. The genes are TRBV23-1 and TRBJ2-3; TRBD2 matches 9 bases. TRBV23-1 is an ORF, and what it does is uncertain. J lost 0 bases, V lost 0 bases, and 4 bases had no gene match. The CDR3 is made up of 17 amino acids. CDR3 loop: CASSQSTSGFSTDTQYF. In DNA form, the CDR3 reads TGCGCCAGCAGTCAATCTACTAGCGGGTTTAGCACAGATACGCAGTATTTT.

V gene TRBV30 combines with J gene TRBJ1-2; D may be TRBD1 (5 bases). The CDR3 spans 13 residues. The germline gives CDR1 GTSNPN, CDR2 SVGIG (reference sequence). V lost 5 bases to trimming and J lost 5 bases, with 15 bases between them. CDR3 amino acids: CAWGARSRYGYTF. The CDR3 DNA reads TGTGCCTGGGGGGCCAGGTCACGGTATGGCTACACCTTC.

CDR3 coding DNA: TGTGCCAGCAGCTTAGGGACTAGCTGGGTCAAAAACATTCAGTACTTC. It yields the protein CASSLGTSWVKNIQYF. The rearrangement links TRBV5-6 to TRBJ2-4; 9 nucleotides line up with TRBD2. With 2 bases clipped from V and 3 bases from J, the junction kept 6 bases outside the gene matches. This CDR3 is built from 16 residues. In germline, CDR1 is SGHDT, CDR2 YYEEEE.

The chain uses TRBV5-1 and TRBJ1-2; D call uncertain. Trimming cost V 0 bases and J 0 bases, with 6 bases left between them. Germline V gene lookup returns CDR1 SGHRS and CDR2 YFSETQ. The CDR3 covers 14 residues. CDR3 bases: TGCGCCAGCAGCTTGGTGGCAGCTAACTATGGCTACACCTTC. Its translation: CASSLVAANYGYTF.

The V call is TRBV4-2, the J call TRBJ2-3; TRBD2 matches at 13 bases. J was trimmed by 2 bases and V by 1 base; bases with no gene match: 9. The CDR3 has 19 residues. Germline assignment: CDR1 LGHNA and CDR2 YNFKEQ. CDR3 in amino acids: CASSQVGTSGVPSTDTQYF. The CDR3 DNA follows: TGTGCCAGCAGCCAAGTCGGGACTAGCGGGGTTCCCTCCACAGATACGCAGTATTTT.

V usage is TRBV5-5 and J usage is TRBJ2-5; 11 bases align to TRBD2. Trimming took 3 bases from V and 4 from J; bases not matched to a gene: 5. There are 15 residues in the CDR3. Germline V gives CDR1 SGHKS, CDR2 YYEKEE (reference sequence). The DNA of the CDR3 is TGTGCCAGCAGCTCCTTAGCGGGAGGGCCAGAGACCCAGTACTTC. Its translation is CASSSLAGGPETQYF.

The chain recombines TRBV4-1 with TRBJ2-7, with D maybe TRBD2 (6 bases). V lost 3 bases and J lost 0, with 12 bases in between. The length of the CDR3 is 15 residues. The V gene's germline CDR1 is MGHRA and CDR2 YSYEKL. The CDR3 bases are TGCGCCAGCAGCCAGAGAGCGGGCGACTCCTACGAGCAGTACTTC. It yields the protein CASSQRAGDSYEQYF.

The J gene is TRBJ1-6, the V gene TRBV6-4; 7 bases agree with TRBD1. V dropped 3 bases and J dropped 7; count of bases not matched to a gene: 3. Germline V lookup: CDR1 MRHNA, CDR2 SNTAGT. The length of the CDR3 is 14 residues. As DNA, the CDR3 is TGTGCCAGCAGTGAAGGGGGCCCCAATTCACCCCTCCACTTT. Protein product: CASSEGGPNSPLHF.

V and J are TRBV7-2 and TRBJ2-7, with D tentatively TRBD2 (7 bases). V lost 6 bases and J lost 5, with 14 bases in between. The germline V gene encodes CDR1 SGHTA and CDR2 FQGNSA. This CDR3 is 13 amino acids long. CDR3 DNA: TGTGCCAGCAGACACGGGGGGCTGAACGAGCAGTACTTC. Its translation is CASRHGGLNEQYF.

The CDR3 nucleotides read TGTGCCAGCAGCCTTGCCACGAGGAGCCTCACAGATACGCAGTATTTT. The encoded protein is CASSLATRSLTDTQYF. This rearrangement joins TRBV5-4 to TRBJ2-3; no definite D call. Germline V lookup: CDR1 SGHNT, CDR2 YYREEE (reference sequence). The CDR3 runs 16 residues. Trimming removed 4 bases at V and 2 bases at J, with 17 bases between.

This clone was detected only once. The chain joins TRBV6-5 to TRBJ1-4; D remains unclear. In germline, CDR1 is MNHEY, CDR2 SVGAGI. Trimming pared 2 bases from V and 6 bases from J, leaving 10 bases between. The CDR3 is 14 amino acids. The CDR3, as DNA: TGTGCCAGCAGTTACCGGGATTTCGATGAAAAACTGTTTTTT. Translating it yields CASSYRDFDEKLFF.

J is TRBJ2-2 and V is TRBV7-7; D is perhaps TRBD2 (7 bases). The CDR3 contains 14 residues. The germline CDR1 and CDR2 sequences are SSHAT and FNYEAQ (reference sequence). The CDR3 spells CGYRSGGNTGELFF. The CDR3, as DNA: TGTGGCTATAGGTCGGGGGGCAACACCGGGGAGCTGTTTTTT.

The sample holds a few counts of this clone. This sequence joins TRBV19 and TRBJ1-2; TRBD1 is a possible D gene (6 bases). Germline-derived CDR1 and CDR2 are LNHDA and SQIVND (reference sequence). CDR3 length: 16 amino acids. V lost 6 bases and J lost 2, with 19 bases in between. Here the CDR3 DNA reads TGTGCCAGTAGCCGACCACAGGGCACAACGAACTATGGCTACACCTTC. This codes for CASSRPQGTTNYGYTF.

The V gene is TRBV6-6, the J gene TRBJ1-2; D is possibly TRBD1 (5 bases). CDR3 length: 14 residues. The V gene's germline CDR1 is MNHNY and CDR2 SVGAGI (reference sequence). Trimming left V 5 bases short and J 2 bases short, with 12 bases between. CDR3 sequence: CASSPFRQNYGYTF. The DNA of the CDR3 is TGTGCCAGCAGTCCTTTCCGACAGAACTATGGCTACACCTTC.

The chain uses TRBV4-1 and TRBJ2-5; the match to TRBD2 covers 9 bases. Trimming removed 0 bases from V and 5 bases from J; junction bases left unmatched: 7. CDR1 and CDR2 (germline): MGHRA, YSYEKL. This CDR3 is built from 16 residues. The chain's CDR3 is CASSQDRGGAVETQYF. CDR3 DNA sequence: TGCGCCAGCAGCCAAGACCGCGGGGGGGCGGTGGAGACCCAGTACTTC.